These T cell receptor beta chains were read from a single sample in a study of T cells after yellow fever vaccination. TCRdb recomputed calls from the 5' RACE reads with MiXCR, one row per CDR3 protein. The sample holds roughly 520,000 distinct CDR3 sequences, about a fifth seen once. The sample consisted of PBMCs, taken 21 days after the first yellow fever vaccination. These receptors originate from a man in his late teens or twenties who received the YFV17D yellow fever vaccine. Both conserved end residues are part of each CDR3. Each record gives: D gene, clone size, CDR3 length, V gene, J gene, CDR3 protein, CDR3 DNA. A D gene is named only where the DNA matches it firmly. A clone size is listed for some rows: how often the clone was seen (once, few, many), or a class if it is expanded.

D: NA
size: many
length: 16
V: TRBV7-9
J: TRBJ1-2
CDR3: CASSLVGGQANYGYTF
DNA: TGTGCCAGCAGCTTAGTAGGGGGACAAGCTAACTATGGCTACACCTTC

D: TRBD1
size: NA
length: 15
V: TRBV7-9
J: TRBJ2-5
CDR3: CASSYWGTGEETQYF
DNA: TGTGCCAGCAGCTATTGGGGGACAGGGGAAGAGACCCAGTACTTC

D: TRBD1
size: NA
length: 15
V: TRBV6-1
J: TRBJ2-1
CDR3: CASSTPGTGDGEQFF
DNA: TGTGCCAGCAGTACCCCCGGGACAGGGGATGGTGAGCAGTTCTTC

D: NA
size: many
length: 14
V: TRBV7-2
J: TRBJ2-1
CDR3: CASSLVGSYNEQFF
DNA: TGTGCCAGCAGCTTAGTGGGCTCCTACAATGAGCAGTTCTTC

D: TRBD1
size: once
length: 13
V: TRBV10-3
J: TRBJ2-7
CDR3: CAIQGVGSYEQYF
DNA: TGTGCCATCCAGGGGGTTGGATCGTACGAGCAGTACTTC

D: NA
size: NA
length: 18
V: TRBV11-2
J: TRBJ1-4
CDR3: CASSPRYGGAGANEKLFF
DNA: TGTGCCAGCAGCCCAAGATATGGGGGGGCTGGGGCTAATGAAAAACTGTTTTTT

D: NA
size: many
length: 15
V: TRBV5-1
J: TRBJ1-5
CDR3: CASSLQGYSNQPQHF
DNA: TGCGCCAGCAGCTTGCAGGGGTATAGCAATCAGCCCCAGCATTTT

D: NA
size: NA
length: 13
V: TRBV12-5
J: TRBJ1-5
CDR3: CASGFGVDRPQHF
DNA: TGTGCTAGTGGTTTCGGGGTGGATCGGCCCCAGCATTTT

D: TRBD2
size: NA
length: 18
V: TRBV28
J: TRBJ2-4
CDR3: CASSSLAGASIAKNIQYF
DNA: TGTGCCAGCAGTTCCCTAGCGGGGGCCTCTATAGCCAAAAACATTCAGTACTTC

D: NA
size: few
length: 16
V: TRBV29-1
J: TRBJ2-3
CDR3: CSVDGVGPPSTDTQYF
DNA: TGCAGCGTTGATGGGGTCGGGCCCCCTAGCACAGATACGCAGTATTTT

D: NA
size: few
length: 17
V: TRBV5-1
J: TRBJ2-7
CDR3: CASSLDPGGQIPYEQYF
DNA: TGCGCCAGCAGCTTGGACCCTGGGGGGCAGATCCCCTACGAGCAGTACTTC

D: NA
size: few
length: 11
V: TRBV12-3/TRBV12-4
J: TRBJ2-5
CDR3: CASTPHETQYF
DNA: TGTGCCAGCACCCCCCACGAGACCCAGTACTTC

D: NA
size: few
length: 13
V: TRBV5-1
J: TRBJ1-5
CDR3: CASSGSPNQPQHF
DNA: TGCGCCAGCAGCGGGAGCCCCAATCAGCCCCAGCATTTT

D: TRBD1
size: NA
length: 14
V: TRBV20-1
J: TRBJ2-2
CDR3: CSASKGQGTGELFF
DNA: TGCAGTGCTAGTAAGGGACAGGGAACCGGGGAGCTGTTTTTT

D: NA
size: NA
length: 14
V: TRBV10-3
J: TRBJ2-3
CDR3: CAIRSTSSADTQYF
DNA: TGTGCCATCAGATCGACTAGTTCGGCAGATACGCAGTATTTT

D: NA
size: many
length: 15
V: TRBV28
J: TRBJ1-1
CDR3: CASSLLGTTNTEAFF
DNA: TGTGCCAGCAGCCTACTAGGAACCACGAACACTGAAGCTTTCTTT

D: TRBD2
size: few
length: 15
V: TRBV7-8
J: TRBJ2-7
CDR3: CASRAPGTSYVEQYF
DNA: TGTGCCAGCAGGGCCCCCGGGACTAGCTATGTCGAGCAGTACTTC

D: NA
size: NA
length: 15
V: TRBV5-5
J: TRBJ2-7
CDR3: CASSLGQVSSYEQYF
DNA: TGTGCCAGCAGCTTGGGGCAAGTTAGCTCCTACGAGCAGTACTTC

D: TRBD2
size: NA
length: 14
V: TRBV7-9
J: TRBJ2-5
CDR3: CASRSSGGWETQYF
DNA: TGTGCCAGCCGATCTTCCGGGGGGTGGGAGACCCAGTACTTC

D: NA
size: NA
length: 13
V: TRBV18
J: TRBJ1-1
CDR3: CASQVGENTEAFF
DNA: TGTGCCAGCCAAGTCGGGGAGAACACTGAAGCTTTCTTT

D: NA
size: NA
length: 14
V: TRBV19
J: TRBJ2-2
CDR3: CASRRQRYTGELFF
DNA: TGTGCCAGTAGGAGACAGCGATACACCGGGGAGCTGTTTTTT

D: NA
size: few
length: 15
V: TRBV5-1
J: TRBJ2-3
CDR3: CASSDQGWGTDTQYF
DNA: TGCGCCAGCAGCGACCAGGGGTGGGGTACAGATACGCAGTATTTT

D: NA
size: few
length: 15
V: TRBV5-4
J: TRBJ2-2
CDR3: CASSAGPRDTGELFF
DNA: TGTGCCAGCAGCGCGGGACCGAGGGACACCGGGGAGCTGTTTTTT

D: NA
size: NA
length: 17
V: TRBV3-1
J: TRBJ2-7
CDR3: CASCKQAYKGWNYEQYF
DNA: TGTGCCAGCTGCAAGCAAGCGTATAAAGGGTGGAACTACGAGCAGTACTTC

D: TRBD1
size: NA
length: 16
V: TRBV7-9
J: TRBJ2-7
CDR3: CASSLPFGQGGHEQYF
DNA: TGTGCCAGCAGCTTACCATTCGGACAGGGCGGGCACGAGCAGTACTTC

D: NA
size: few
length: 15
V: TRBV5-5
J: TRBJ2-1
CDR3: CASSFGGDSRNEQFF
DNA: TGTGCCAGCAGCTTTGGCGGCGATTCGAGGAATGAGCAGTTCTTC

D: NA
size: NA
length: 15
V: TRBV4-1
J: TRBJ2-6
CDR3: CATTPVISGANVLTF
DNA: TGCGCCACTACCCCCGTGATCTCTGGGGCCAACGTCCTGACTTTC

D: TRBD1
size: few
length: 15
V: TRBV5-6
J: TRBJ2-7
CDR3: CASTSLGDSRYEQYF
DNA: TGTGCCAGCACCTCTCTCGGGGACAGTCGGTACGAGCAGTACTTC

D: NA
size: NA
length: 15
V: TRBV20-1
J: TRBJ2-2
CDR3: CSARDWPVDTGELFF
DNA: TGCAGTGCTAGAGATTGGCCCGTTGATACCGGGGAGCTGTTTTTT

D: TRBD1
size: NA
length: 17
V: TRBV3-1
J: TRBJ2-1
CDR3: CASSPFNRDRGQGEQFF
DNA: TGTGCCAGCAGCCCCTTCAACCGGGACAGGGGGCAAGGTGAGCAGTTCTTC

D: NA
size: NA
length: 15
V: TRBV10-3
J: TRBJ2-5
CDR3: CAISESPGVAETQYF
DNA: TGTGCCATCAGTGAGTCCCCAGGGGTCGCGGAGACCCAGTACTTC

D: NA
size: few
length: 13
V: TRBV20-1
J: TRBJ2-3
CDR3: CSARLGGTDTQYF
DNA: TGCAGTGCTAGACTGGGGGGCACAGATACGCAGTATTTT

D: TRBD1
size: NA
length: 16
V: TRBV5-5
J: TRBJ1-5
CDR3: CASSFRQGARNQPQHF
DNA: TGTGCCAGCAGCTTTCGACAGGGGGCTCGCAATCAGCCCCAGCATTTT

D: NA
size: few
length: 16
V: TRBV27
J: TRBJ2-2
CDR3: CASSLSVRVIDGELFF
DNA: TGTGCCAGCAGTTTATCGGTTAGGGTAATTGACGGGGAGCTGTTTTTT

D: NA
size: few
length: 12
V: TRBV5-6
J: TRBJ2-1
CDR3: CASSRQGREQFF
DNA: TGTGCCAGCAGCCGGCAGGGGCGCGAGCAGTTCTTC

D: NA
size: NA
length: 14
V: TRBV5-1
J: TRBJ1-1
CDR3: CASSLVGRGTEAFF
DNA: TGCGCCAGCAGCTTGGTTGGGAGAGGCACTGAAGCTTTCTTT

D: NA
size: NA
length: 12
V: TRBV11-2
J: TRBJ2-7
CDR3: CASTTLGDEQYF
DNA: TGTGCCAGCACCACCTTGGGCGACGAGCAGTACTTC

D: NA
size: few
length: 15
V: TRBV27
J: TRBJ2-5
CDR3: CASSLSTGLQETQYF
DNA: TGTGCCAGCAGTTTATCGACGGGCCTCCAAGAGACCCAGTACTTC

D: TRBD1
size: NA
length: 15
V: TRBV20-1
J: TRBJ2-5
CDR3: CSARDNRRGQETQYF
DNA: TGCAGTGCTAGAGATAACCGCAGGGGGCAAGAGACCCAGTACTTC

D: TRBD2
size: NA
length: 18
V: TRBV7-6
J: TRBJ2-3
CDR3: CASSLSGTSGGRSDTQYF
DNA: TGTGCCAGCAGCTTATCCGGGACTAGCGGGGGCCGGTCAGATACGCAGTATTTT

D: NA
size: NA
length: 15
V: TRBV12-3/TRBV12-4
J: TRBJ1-5
CDR3: CASSLGAISNQPQHF
DNA: TGTGCCAGCAGTTTAGGGGCGATTAGCAATCAGCCCCAGCATTTT

D: NA
size: NA
length: 15
V: TRBV19
J: TRBJ2-1
CDR3: CASIRSLGTYNEQFF
DNA: TGTGCCAGTATCCGCAGTCTGGGGACCTACAATGAGCAGTTCTTC

D: TRBD1
size: NA
length: 15
V: TRBV2
J: TRBJ2-7
CDR3: CASSERGGQGAEQYF
DNA: TGTGCCAGCAGTGAAAGAGGGGGACAGGGTGCCGAGCAGTACTTC

D: TRBD2
size: few
length: 20
V: TRBV12-3/TRBV12-4
J: TRBJ2-2
CDR3: CASSTPGLTSLIPYTGELFF
DNA: TGTGCCAGCAGCACTCCGGGACTAACGTCCCTAATTCCTTACACCGGGGAGCTGTTTTTT

D: NA
size: NA
length: 16
V: TRBV7-6
J: TRBJ2-6
CDR3: CASSSSPGAGANVLTF
DNA: TGTGCCAGCAGCTCTAGCCCCGGGGCGGGGGCCAACGTCCTGACTTTC

D: TRBD1
size: few
length: 13
V: TRBV7-8
J: TRBJ2-2
CDR3: CASNPTGVGELFF
DNA: TGTGCCAGCAACCCGACAGGGGTCGGGGAGCTGTTTTTT

D: TRBD2
size: few
length: 17
V: TRBV11-2
J: TRBJ2-7
CDR3: CASSLTPLSGGADEQYF
DNA: TGTGCCAGCAGCTTAACCCCGCTTAGCGGGGGGGCCGACGAGCAGTACTTC

D: NA
size: few
length: 14
V: TRBV5-1
J: TRBJ2-3
CDR3: CASSLEQATDTQYF
DNA: TGCGCCAGCAGCTTGGAGCAGGCCACAGATACGCAGTATTTT

D: TRBD1
size: NA
length: 15
V: TRBV18
J: TRBJ2-2
CDR3: CASSPGTGPTGELFF
DNA: TGTGCCAGCTCACCCGGGACAGGGCCCACCGGGGAGCTGTTTTTT

D: TRBD2
size: many
length: 18
V: TRBV12-3/TRBV12-4
J: TRBJ2-3
CDR3: CASSSFDPWGGTQDTQYF
DNA: TGTGCCAGCAGTTCTTTTGACCCTTGGGGGGGGACTCAAGATACGCAGTATTTT

D: TRBD2
size: NA
length: 17
V: TRBV7-6
J: TRBJ2-2
CDR3: CASSPRTSGGAGGELFF
DNA: TGTGCCAGCAGCCCTCGGACTAGCGGGGGGGCCGGCGGGGAGCTGTTTTTT

D: NA
size: NA
length: 12
V: TRBV5-1
J: TRBJ1-6
CDR3: CASSLEGPSLHF
DNA: TGCGCCAGCAGTCTGGAGGGGCCATCCCTCCACTTT

D: TRBD1
size: NA
length: 17
V: TRBV12-3/TRBV12-4
J: TRBJ1-5
CDR3: CASSPQGDRESNQPQHF
DNA: TGTGCCAGCAGTCCCCAGGGGGACAGGGAAAGCAATCAGCCCCAGCATTTT

D: NA
size: NA
length: 12
V: TRBV30
J: TRBJ2-3
CDR3: CAGRGAGDTQYF
DNA: TGTGCCGGGAGGGGGGCCGGAGATACGCAGTATTTT

D: NA
size: few
length: 15
V: TRBV20-1
J: TRBJ2-3
CDR3: CSAPRAGPPGDTQYF
DNA: TGCAGTGCACCCCGGGCAGGACCCCCTGGAGATACGCAGTATTTT

D: NA
size: NA
length: 15
V: TRBV12-5
J: TRBJ1-4
CDR3: CASGFSGQIYEKLFF
DNA: TGTGCTAGTGGTTTCTCGGGACAAATATATGAAAAACTGTTTTTT

D: NA
size: few
length: 14
V: TRBV3-1
J: TRBJ1-4
CDR3: CASSQLQDGEKLFF
DNA: TGTGCCAGCAGCCAATTACAGGATGGAGAAAAACTGTTTTTT

D: NA
size: few
length: 13
V: TRBV12-3/TRBV12-4
J: TRBJ1-1
CDR3: CASNLQGRLQAFF
DNA: TGTGCCAGCAACCTTCAGGGAAGGCTTCAAGCTTTCTTT

D: NA
size: NA
length: 15
V: TRBV11-2
J: TRBJ2-1
CDR3: CASSSWASSYNEQFF
DNA: TGTGCCAGCAGCTCTTGGGCTAGCTCCTACAATGAGCAGTTCTTC

D: NA
size: NA
length: 14
V: TRBV9
J: TRBJ2-5
CDR3: CASSPSVGGETQYF
DNA: TGTGCCAGCAGCCCGTCGGTGGGTGGGGAGACCCAGTACTTC